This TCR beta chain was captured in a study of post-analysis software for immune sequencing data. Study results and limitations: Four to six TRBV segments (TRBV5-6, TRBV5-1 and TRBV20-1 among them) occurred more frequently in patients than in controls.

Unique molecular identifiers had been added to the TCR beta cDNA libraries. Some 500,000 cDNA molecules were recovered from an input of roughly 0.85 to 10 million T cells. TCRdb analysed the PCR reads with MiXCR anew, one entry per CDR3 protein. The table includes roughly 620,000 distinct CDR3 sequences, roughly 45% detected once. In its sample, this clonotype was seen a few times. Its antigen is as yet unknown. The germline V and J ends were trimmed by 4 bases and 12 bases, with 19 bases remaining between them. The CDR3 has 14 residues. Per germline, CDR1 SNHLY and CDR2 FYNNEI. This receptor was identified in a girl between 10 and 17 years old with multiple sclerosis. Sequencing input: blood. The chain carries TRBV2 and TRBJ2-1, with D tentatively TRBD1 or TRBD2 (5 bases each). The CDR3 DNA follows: TGTGCCAGCAGTGGGCCGTTAGAGGGGCAGGGGCAGTTCTTC. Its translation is CASSGPLEGQGQFF.